The 25 T cell receptor beta chains given below trace back to one sample, sequenced in a study of blood T cell repertoires in COVID-19. Measured with immunoSEQ multiplex PCR; TCRdb has only the in-frame clones, and not every one. In the table there are some 320,000 clones, 89% of which are singletons. The sequencing sample was made of PBMCs or T cells enriched from blood (not recorded which). The receptors stem from a woman between 45 and 60 years old who had been exposed to COVID-19.

The gene calls are TRBV6-5 and TRBJ1-1, with 7 bases identical to TRBD1. Germline CDR1 reads MNHEY; CDR2 reads SVGAGI. The V and J ends lost 4 bases and 2 bases, in that order; junction bases with no gene match: 7. CDR3 length equals 15 residues. The CDR3 spells CASSFQGGINTEAFF. In nucleotides, the CDR3 is TGTGCCAGCAGTTTCCAGGGGGGTATTAACACTGAAGCTTTCTTT.

This clone was counted a single time. The J gene is TRBJ2-7, the V gene TRBV10-1, with TRBD2 matching 7 bases. The CDR3 contains 16 residues. The V and J ends lost 5 bases and 2 bases, in that order; junction bases with no gene match: 12. Germline V gene sequence: CDR1 WNHNN, CDR2 SYGVQD (reference sequence). CDR3 DNA: TGCGCCAGCAGTAACTTGGGGGGGGGAATAACCTACGAGCAGTACTTC. Translated, it gives CASSNLGGGITYEQYF.

The rearrangement uses TRBV12-3 or TRBV12-4 and TRBJ2-3, with D possibly being TRBD2 (6 bases). CDR3 size: 12 residues. Trimming stripped 3 bases from V and 5 bases from J, with 6 bases between. The CDR3, as DNA: TGTGCCAGCAGTTTGGGGGGAGATACGCAGTATTTT. It translates to CASSLGGDTQYF.

The rearrangement uses TRBV30 and TRBJ2-7, with D unresolved. Germline lookup yields CDR1 GTSNPN and CDR2 SVGIG (reference sequence). The V gene lost 1 base and the J gene lost 3 bases, with 4 bases spanning the gap. CDR3 length equals 11 residues. CDR3 coding DNA: TGTGCCTGGAGTGGCGACTACGAGCAGTACTTC. Its translation: CAWSGDYEQYF.

V is TRBV12-2 and J is TRBJ1-2; the tabulated D call, TRBD1, remains unverified against the DNA. TRBV12-2 is a pseudogene. This CDR3 comprises 17 residues. The CDR3 sequence is CASRKFGPCRVWIGYTF. In nucleotides, the CDR3 is TGTGCAAGTCGCAAATTCGGACCCTGCAGGGTTTGGATTGGCTACACCTTC.

This chain connects TRBV18 to TRBJ1-2; 7 bases map to TRBD1. Losses at the gene ends were 2 bases for V and 5 bases for J; bases not matched to a gene: 14. The germline V gene has CDR1 KGHSH and CDR2 LQKENI. This CDR3 region has 17 residues. CDR3 coding DNA: TGTGCCAGCTCACCATCGGGACAGCCCCTTGTGCGGTATGGCTACACCTTC. Protein product: CASSPSGQPLVRYGYTF. The full variable domain, its missing parts supplied by reference TRBV18 and TRBJ1-2, is NAGVMQNPRHLVRRRGQEARLRCSPMKGHSHVYWYRQLPEEGLKFMVYLQKENIIDESGMPKERFSAEFPKEGPSILRIQQVVRGDSAAYFCASSPSGQPLVRYGYTFGSGTRLTVV.

J is TRBJ1-2 and V is TRBV10-1; D not certain. Germline-derived CDR1 and CDR2 are WNHNN and SYGVQD (reference sequence). V shed 4 bases and J shed 0 bases, with 9 bases lying between them. The CDR3 has 14 residues. In DNA, the CDR3 is TGCGCCAGCAGTGTCGACTTCTCTAACTATGGCTACACCTTC. Its protein is CASSVDFSNYGYTF.

The chain recombines TRBV5-1 with TRBJ2-1, with a possible D match to TRBD2 (7 bases). V was cut by 0 bases and J by 9 bases, with 16 bases left in between. The CDR3 sequence is 15 residues long. The germline V gene has CDR1 SGHRS and CDR2 YFSETQ. The CDR3 region has the DNA TGCGCCAGCAGCTTGGCGGTAGGGGGGGTTGCTGAGCAGTTCTTC. Protein product: CASSLAVGGVAEQFF.

V and J are TRBV11-1 and TRBJ2-1; 8 positions agree with TRBD2. The CDR3 totals 16 residues. Germline-derived CDR1 and CDR2 are SGHAT and FQDESV (reference sequence). Unmatched junction bases numbered 12, after V lost 4 bases and J lost 7 bases. DNA for the CDR3: TGTGCCAGCAGCTCCAGGACCGGGGGGGCAGGGAATGAGCAGTTCTTC. Translated, it gives CASSSRTGGAGNEQFF.

This chain joins TRBV3-1 (or the pseudogene TRBV3-2) and TRBJ2-7, with 9 bases identical to TRBD1. The germline CDR1 and CDR2 sequences are LGHDT and YNNKEL (reference sequence). Germline trimming cut 3 bases from V and 5 bases from J; bases unmatched to any gene: 11. There are 16 residues in the CDR3. In DNA, the CDR3 is TGTGCCAGCAGCCACCGACGACAGGGGGGCTCGGACGAGCAGTACTTC. Its protein is CASSHRRQGGSDEQYF.

The chain uses TRBV5-6 and TRBJ1-2, with D unclear. Trimming removed 4 bases from V and 4 bases from J, with 17 bases in between. Germline-derived CDR1 and CDR2 are SGHDT and YYEEEE. The CDR3 spans 15 residues. The CDR3 nucleotides are TGTGCCAGCAGCCCCCCCCTCTCGGACTTCTATGGCTACACCTTC. Encoded protein: CASSPPLSDFYGYTF.

The gene calls are TRBV6-1 and TRBJ1-6, with unresolved D. Trimming took 2 bases from V and 5 from J, leaving 7 bases between them. Germline CDR1 MNHNS, CDR2 SASEGT. This CDR3 contains 14 residues. CDR3 in amino acids: CASSELQNNSPLHF. The CDR3 coding sequence is TGTGCCAGCAGTGAACTACAGAATAATTCACCCCTCCACTTT.

This clone occurred once. This CDR3 is also generated by other DNA sequences in the sample. This chain connects TRBV18 to TRBJ2-1, with 9 bases that match TRBD2. Germline loops: CDR1 KGHSH, CDR2 LQKENI. Trimming took 0 bases from V and 0 from J; bases not matched to a gene: 0. This CDR3 is 16 amino acids long. The CDR3 coding sequence is TGTGCCAGCTCACCACCGCGGGGGGGCTCCTACAATGAGCAGTTCTTC. This encodes CASSPPRGGSYNEQFF.

The V gene is TRBV7-9, the J gene TRBJ2-7; 9 nucleotides line up with TRBD1. The germline V gene encodes CDR1 SEHNR and CDR2 FQNEAQ (reference sequence). After removal of 4 bases from V and 0 bases from J, the junction contained 10 bases not matched to a gene. The CDR3 contains 17 residues. CDR3 protein: CASSSIRGQGSSYEQYF. CDR3 coding DNA: TGTGCCAGCAGCTCAATCCGGGGACAGGGAAGCTCCTACGAGCAGTACTTC.

The J gene is TRBJ1-2, the V gene TRBV7-9; 8 positions agree with TRBD1. Germline V gene lookup returns CDR1 SEHNR and CDR2 FQNEAQ (reference sequence). The CDR3 loop spans 15 amino acids. J lost 3 bases, V lost 6 bases, and 9 bases had no gene match. The chain's CDR3 is CASSSTDREDYGYTF. In DNA form, the CDR3 reads TGTGCCAGCAGTTCCACGGACAGGGAGGACTATGGCTACACCTTC.

This chain uses TRBV11-1 with TRBJ1-1; D is possibly TRBD1 (6 bases). The germline gives CDR1 SGHAT, CDR2 FQDESV (reference sequence). The CDR3 is 14 residues long. Trimming shortened V by 5 bases and J by 1 base, and 11 bases separated the two germline ends. The chain's CDR3 is CASSTDRSNTEAFF. CDR3 sequence (DNA): TGTGCCAGCAGCACGGACAGATCGAACACTGAAGCTTTCTTT.

This clone was seen once. This chain connects TRBV5-8 to TRBJ2-7; D may be TRBD1 (5 bases). V was clipped by 1 base and J by 7 bases, with 12 bases between them. In germline, CDR1 is SGHTS, CDR2 YDEGEE. There are 13 residues in the CDR3. The CDR3 coding sequence is TGTGCCAGCAGCTTGCCAGGGCCTACGGAGCAGTACTTC. It specifies CASSLPGPTEQYF. The variable domain in full, with the rest retrieved from reference TRBV5-8 and TRBJ2-7, is EAGVTQSPTHLIKTRGQQATLRCSPISGHTSVYWYQQALGLGLQFLLWYDEGEERNRGNFPPRFSGRQFPNYSSELNVNALELEDSALYLCASSLPGPTEQYFGPGTRLTVT.

The chain carries TRBV9 and TRBJ2-7; 7 nucleotides align to TRBD1. Germline CDR1 is SGDLS and CDR2 is YYNGEE. With V trimmed by 4 bases and J by 1 base, 5 bases remained unmatched. The CDR3 length is 14 residues. CDR3 nucleotide sequence: TGTGCCAGCAGCCAGACAGGGAAGTCCTACGAGCAGTACTTC. Translating it yields CASSQTGKSYEQYF.

This clone appeared a single time. The V and J genes are TRBV28 and TRBJ1-1, with TRBD1 identical over 7 bases. V lost 6 bases, J lost 0 bases, and 7 bases stayed unmatched. Germline lookup yields CDR1 MDHEN and CDR2 SYDVKM. CDR3 length: 15 residues. Here the CDR3 DNA reads TGTGCCAGCAGCCCACCGGGACAGTTGAACACTGAAGCTTTCTTT. This translates into CASSPPGQLNTEAFF.

The V gene is TRBV28, the J gene TRBJ2-2; the D gene is possibly TRBD2 (6 bases). In germline, CDR1 is MDHEN, CDR2 SYDVKM. Deletions cut 3 bases from V and 5 bases from J, with 16 bases between. CDR3 length: 16 residues. DNA for the CDR3: TGTGCCAGCAGTTTTGTGCTCGGGGGTGGAACCGGGGAGCTGTTTTTT. Translating gives CASSFVLGGGTGELFF.

V and J are TRBV10-3 and TRBJ2-2, with D unclear. CDR1 is ENHRY, CDR2 SYGVKD, per germline. The CDR3 is made up of 12 amino acids. The V gene lost 11 bases and the J gene lost 6 bases, with 13 bases spanning the gap. CDR3 protein: CAAHTTPGELFF. CDR3 DNA sequence: TGTGCCGCCCACACCACGCCCGGGGAGCTGTTTTTT.

This chain uses TRBV28 with TRBJ1-6, with TRBD1 matching 7 bases. Germline loops: CDR1 MDHEN, CDR2 SYDVKM. The CDR3 runs 14 residues. The V gene end was trimmed by 2 bases and the J gene end by 10 bases; junction bases not matched to a gene: 5. The CDR3 DNA reads as TGTGCCAGCAGTTTAGGGGACAGAAGATCACCCCTCCACTTT. Translating gives CASSLGDRRSPLHF.

Details on this clone: This sample also contains other DNA sequences that code for the same CDR3. The chain links TRBV5-1 to TRBJ1-1; D unclear. The CDR3 length is 11 residues. CDR1 is SGHRS and CDR2 is YFSETQ in the germline V gene. Trimming cost V 0 bases and J 8 bases, with 5 bases left between them. In DNA, the CDR3 is TGCGCCAGCAGCTTGGGGAGGGAAGCTTTCTTT. Translating it yields CASSLGREAFF.

V gene TRBV19 combines with J gene TRBJ1-6, with 8 bases lining up with TRBD1. The V segment lost 4 bases and the J segment 7 bases; nucleotides outside the gene matches: 6. The CDR3 spans 15 residues. The germline CDR1 and CDR2 sequences are LNHDA and SQIVND (reference sequence). This CDR3 reads CASSTGQGMNSPLHF. As DNA, the CDR3 is TGTGCCAGTAGTACCGGACAGGGTATGAATTCACCCCTCCACTTT.

The chain has TRBV9 and TRBJ1-3; no reliable D call. Trimming removed 4 bases from V and 7 bases from J, with 9 bases in between. Germline V gene data show CDR1 as SGDLS and CDR2 as YYNGEE. The CDR3 contains 12 residues. The DNA for the CDR3 is TGTGCCAGCAGCCCGGGTTATAACACCATATATTTT. Its protein is CASSPGYNTIYF.